The next 26 T cell receptor beta chains were all read from a single sample in a study of blood T cell repertoires in COVID-19. TCRdb's copy holds only in-frame clones and misses some; the assay was immunoSEQ multiplex PCR. The repertoire holds around 220,000 clones, with 88% as singletons. The sample comprised PBMCs or T cells enriched from blood (not recorded which). These receptors all stem from a woman aged 50 to 60 with acute COVID-19.

This chain uses TRBV19 with TRBJ2-5; 7 nucleotides agree with TRBD1. The CDR3 totals 13 residues. With V trimmed by 5 bases and J by 4 bases, 4 bases remained unmatched. The germline CDR1 and CDR2 sequences are LNHDA and SQIVND (reference sequence). The CDR3 bases are TGTGCCAGTAGTCAGGGGGTAGGAGAGACCCAGTACTTC. Translation: CASSQGVGETQYF.

The V call is TRBV19, the J call TRBJ2-7; 9 nucleotides align to TRBD1. This CDR3 region has 15 residues. Trimming took 1 base from V and 2 from J; bases not matched to a gene: 3. Per the germline V gene, CDR1 is LNHDA and CDR2 is SQIVND (reference sequence). CDR3 bases: TGTGCCAGTAGTATAGTTACAGGGGGCGCCTACGAGCAGTACTTC. Translated: CASSIVTGGAYEQYF.

The chain couples TRBV5-1 to TRBJ1-5; no firm D call. Germline V gives CDR1 SGHRS, CDR2 YFSETQ. The V end lost 4 bases, the J end lost 3 bases, and 8 bases lay between the germline ends. This CDR3 has 13 residues. The CDR3 DNA reads TGCGCCAGCAGCCTCCTTTACAATCAGCCCCAGCATTTT. Translated: CASSLLYNQPQHF.

The chain uses TRBV7-8 and TRBJ2-1, with D hard to call. The germline V gene has CDR1 SGHVS and CDR2 FQNEAQ. There are 15 residues in the CDR3. Trimming left V 4 bases short and J 3 bases short, with 13 bases between. CDR3 in DNA: TGTGCCAGCAGCTCTCCCTTCTACCTCTACAATGAGCAGTTCTTC. As protein: CASSSPFYLYNEQFF.

The chain links TRBV27 to TRBJ2-5, with 7 positions matching TRBD1. The CDR3 sequence is 15 residues long. The J segment lost 1 base and the V segment lost 5 bases, leaving 7 bases of the junction unmatched. Germline V gene sequence: CDR1 MNHEY, CDR2 SMNVEV (reference sequence). CDR3 in DNA: TGTGCCAGCAGTCCTCAGACAGGGTCCCAAGAGACCCAGTACTTC. Translated, it gives CASSPQTGSQETQYF.

V gene TRBV29-1 combines with J gene TRBJ2-2, with D possibly TRBD1 on 6 matching bases. The CDR3 totals 11 residues. V lost 1 base and J lost 15, with 12 bases in between. Germline loops: CDR1 SQVTM, CDR2 ANQGSEA. The chain's CDR3 is CSVEGQGWVFF. CDR3 bases: TGCAGCGTTGAAGGCCAGGGGTGGGTGTTTTTT.

The chain carries TRBV2 and TRBJ2-7; D not resolved. The germline V gene has CDR1 SNHLY and CDR2 FYNNEI. V lost 8 bases, J lost 3 bases, and 11 bases lay in between. The CDR3 has 12 residues. The CDR3 protein is CASHPGGYEQYF. Written as DNA, the CDR3 is TGTGCCAGCCACCCTGGCGGCTACGAGCAGTACTTC. Combining the CDR3 with reference TRBV2 and TRBJ2-7 gives the whole variable domain EPEVTQTPSHQVTQMGQEVILRCVPISNHLYFYWYRQILGQKVEFLVSFYNNEISEKSEIFDDQFSVERPDGSNFTLKIRSTKLEDSAMYFCASHPGGYEQYFGPGTRLTVT.

This chain joins TRBV4-2 and TRBJ1-5; D unclear. Deletions cut 0 bases from V and 2 bases from J, with 17 bases between. Germline CDR1 is LGHNA and CDR2 is YNFKEQ. The CDR3 runs 18 residues. CDR3 loop: CASSQESALVVGNQPQHF. The CDR3 DNA follows: TGTGCCAGCAGCCAAGAGAGTGCCCTAGTGGTTGGCAATCAGCCCCAGCATTTT.

The chain combines TRBV3-1 (or the pseudogene TRBV3-2) with TRBJ2-7; 10 positions match TRBD2. The trim removed 0 bases at V and 2 bases at J, leaving 4 bases unmatched. This CDR3 has 16 residues. Germline loops: CDR1 LGHDT, CDR2 YNNKEL (reference sequence). CDR3 residues: CASSQDYGLAAYEQYF. CDR3 sequence (DNA): TGTGCCAGCAGCCAAGACTATGGACTAGCGGCCTACGAGCAGTACTTC.

The V gene is TRBV2, the J gene TRBJ1-1; TRBD1 is a possible D gene (5 bases). From germline, CDR1 is SNHLY and CDR2 FYNNEI. CDR3 length: 13 residues. Trimming left V 6 bases short and J 4 bases short, with 12 bases between. The CDR3 is CASRRDGSTEAFF. CDR3 coding DNA: TGTGCCAGCAGGCGGGACGGTTCCACTGAAGCTTTCTTT.

V gene TRBV7-2 combines with J gene TRBJ2-7; 8 positions match TRBD2. The CDR3 has 14 residues. Germline V lookup: CDR1 SGHTA, CDR2 FQGNSA. Germline trimming cut 8 bases from V and 3 bases from J; bases unmatched to any gene: 9. The CDR3 nucleotides are TGTGCCAGCGGCCTTTTAGCGGGAAGCTACGAGCAGTACTTC. Amino acid sequence: CASGLLAGSYEQYF.

The rearrangement links TRBV7-2 to TRBJ2-5, with 9 bases identical to TRBD1. CDR3 length equals 15 residues. The trim removed 2 bases at V and 2 bases at J, leaving 3 bases unmatched. Germline lookup yields CDR1 SGHTA and CDR2 FQGNSA. The CDR3, as DNA: TGTGCCAGCAGCTTAAGGACAGGGGTACAAGAGACCCAGTACTTC. Translating it yields CASSLRTGVQETQYF.

The gene calls are TRBV21-1 and TRBJ1-3; the table names TRBD1, a call not compared with the DNA. TRBV21-1 is an annotated pseudogene. The CDR3 extends over 17 amino acids. The CDR3 is CASKTGTGIYSGNTIYF. The CDR3 DNA reads TGTGCCAGCAAAACCGGGACAGGAATATACTCTGGAAACACCATATATTTT.

The rearrangement joins TRBV9 to TRBJ2-1; TRBD1 aligns across 8 bases. V gave up 0 bases and J gave up 6 bases; unmatched junction bases: 5. Germline CDR1 reads SGDLS; CDR2 reads YYNGEE. This CDR3 contains 15 residues. The CDR3 protein is CASSVGTGQSNEQFF. In DNA, the CDR3 is TGTGCCAGCAGCGTAGGGACAGGGCAGAGCAATGAGCAGTTCTTC.

The chain links TRBV27 to TRBJ2-1, with TRBD1 as a possible D gene (6 bases). The CDR3 runs 16 residues. Germline CDR1 is MNHEY and CDR2 is SMNVEV (reference sequence). V shed 0 bases and J shed 8 bases, with 17 bases lying between them. DNA for the CDR3: TGTGCCAGCAGTTTATCAGCCAGGGGTGAAGTAGATGAGCAGTTCTTC. This gives the protein CASSLSARGEVDEQFF.

The V gene is TRBV27, the J gene TRBJ1-5; TRBD1 matches at 9 bases. Germline CDR1 reads MNHEY; CDR2 reads SMNVEV (reference sequence). Unmatched junction bases numbered 9, after V lost 5 bases and J lost 1 base. This CDR3 has 17 residues. CDR3 residues: CASSLRTGTGSNQPQHF. The CDR3, as DNA: TGTGCCAGCAGTCTGCGGACCGGGACAGGGAGCAATCAGCCCCAGCATTTT.

With respect to this clone: The same CDR3 also results from other DNA sequences found in this sample. The chain couples TRBV9 to TRBJ1-3; tentative D call: TRBD1 (6 bases). The V and J ends lost 3 bases and 4 bases respectively, with 14 bases between them. From germline, CDR1 is SGDLS and CDR2 YYNGEE. The CDR3 spans 15 residues. The CDR3 loop is CASSDPRGSGNTIYF. DNA for the CDR3: TGTGCCAGCAGCGACCCCAGGGGCTCAGGAAACACCATATATTTT.

The chain carries TRBV11-3 and TRBJ2-1; TRBD2 is a possible D gene (7 bases). CDR1 and CDR2 from the germline V gene are SGHNT and YENEEA. With 3 bases removed from V and 5 bases from J, the gap between germline ends came to 14 bases. This CDR3 contains 15 residues. CDR3 coding DNA: TGTGCCAGCAGCTTTAGGGGGAGGGCCAACAATGAGCAGTTCTTC. Translating it yields CASSFRGRANNEQFF.

This chain connects TRBV28 to TRBJ2-7, with 8 bases matching TRBD1. J was trimmed by 2 bases and V by 5 bases; bases with no gene match: 8. The length of the CDR3 is 15 residues. Germline CDR1 and CDR2: MDHEN and SYDVKM. The CDR3 protein is CASSPTGVKTYEQYF. CDR3 coding DNA: TGTGCCAGCAGTCCGACAGGGGTAAAGACCTACGAGCAGTACTTC.

The V and J genes are TRBV11-2 and TRBJ2-2; the match to TRBD1 covers 9 bases. The CDR3 loop spans 16 amino acids. CDR1 and CDR2 (germline): SGHAT, FQNNGV. The V gene end was trimmed by 3 bases and the J gene end by 2 bases; junction bases not matched to a gene: 4. The CDR3 DNA reads as TGTGCCAGCAGCTTCCAGGGACAGGGTAACACCGGGGAGCTGTTTTTT. Amino acid sequence: CASSFQGQGNTGELFF.

The sample holds one count of this clone. This rearrangement joins TRBV19 to TRBJ2-2; D gene uncertain. CDR3 length: 13 amino acids. Between the trimmed V and J ends, which lost 5 bases and 6 bases, there was a span of 10 bases. Germline V CDR1 and CDR2: LNHDA, SQIVND (reference sequence). Here the CDR3 reads CASSAPPAGELFF. DNA of the CDR3: TGTGCCAGTAGTGCTCCTCCAGCCGGGGAGCTGTTTTTT.

The CDR3 is CASSPGQGDYEQYF. In nucleotides, the CDR3 is TGTGCCAGCTCACCGGGACAGGGGGACTACGAGCAGTACTTC. This rearrangement joins TRBV18 to TRBJ2-7; 11 positions agree with TRBD1. The CDR3 sequence is 14 residues long. Trimming at V came to 3 bases and at J to 3 bases, leaving 1 base not matched to a gene. The V gene's germline CDR1 is KGHSH and CDR2 LQKENI.

J is TRBJ2-5 and V is TRBV6-2 or TRBV6-3; D not certain. The CDR3 loop spans 14 amino acids. V lost 5 bases and J 4 bases, leaving 14 bases between the germline ends. The germline CDR1 and CDR2 sequences are MNHEY and SVGEGT. The chain's CDR3 is CASSPGYGPETQYF. CDR3 in DNA: TGTGCCAGCAGTCCCGGGTACGGTCCAGAGACCCAGTACTTC.

The V gene is TRBV27, the J gene TRBJ2-1; tentative D call: TRBD1 (6 bases). The germline V gene encodes CDR1 MNHEY and CDR2 SMNVEV (reference sequence). Deletions cut 5 bases from V and 2 bases from J, with 16 bases between. CDR3 length: 16 amino acids. In DNA, the CDR3 is TGTGCCAGCAGTCCGCCGGGACACCTGCCCTACAATGAGCAGTTCTTC. Amino acid sequence: CASSPPGHLPYNEQFF.

The chain recombines TRBV7-2 with TRBJ2-5; D unclear. The CDR3 contains 14 residues. Germline V CDR1 and CDR2: SGHTA, FQGNSA. Trimming cost V 0 bases and J 1 base, with 6 bases left between them. CDR3 DNA: TGTGCCAGCAGCTTAGCATCCGGCCAAGAGACCCAGTACTTC. It translates to CASSLASGQETQYF.

This clone was seen once. J is TRBJ2-1 and V is TRBV19; 10 positions agree with TRBD1. CDR3 length: 18 amino acids. Unmatched junction bases numbered 13, after V lost 3 bases and J lost 5 bases. Germline V lookup: CDR1 LNHDA, CDR2 SQIVND (reference sequence). DNA of the CDR3: TGTGCCAGTAGTATTTGGGTCCCGACAGGGGGCGATCACAATGAGCAGTTCTTC. Translated, it gives CASSIWVPTGGDHNEQFF.